The clone carrying this T cell receptor beta chain was recorded many times. Its specificity is not known. One end of the junction fails to match germline, which may point to a read error. The CDR3 consists of 14 residues. Germline-derived CDR1 and CDR2 are ENHRY and SYGVKD. RNA transcripts provided the source from which TCR beta CDR3 regions were amplified. Primed by the HTBI set, a first-round RT-PCR was run on the TCR CDR3. TCRdb itself ran the multiplex PCR reads through MiXCR, one entry per CDR3 protein. The table lists around 300,000 distinct CDR3 sequences, roughly 19% of them singletons. The data derive from a study of T cells in Graves' hyperthyroidism and ophthalmopathy. Study-wide findings and caveats: Most expanded thyroid clonotypes above 0.001 recurred in blood. By a 13 V-J model, ophthalmopathy was set apart from stable hyperthyroidism.

The sequence was collected from a man between 45 and 60 years old with Graves' ophthalmopathy. The specimen was blood. The chain links TRBV10-3 to TRBJ1-1, with 9 bases matching TRBD1. The CDR3 nucleotides are TGTGCCATCAGTGAGTCCTGGACAGGGGCTGAAACTTTCTTT. This gives the protein CAISESWTGAETFF.